This TCR beta chain was documented in a study of blood T cell repertoires in COVID-19. Overall study context: Collection of acute and convalescent COVID-19 samples took place in the United States, Italy and Spain.

This clone was detected only once. Clones were sequenced by immunoSEQ multiplex PCR, and TCRdb holds only the in-frame ones, with some missing. The data show some 160,000 clones, over 80% seen once. The CDR3 is 17 amino acids. The germline CDR1 and CDR2 sequences are LNHDA and SQIVND (reference sequence). The J segment lost 9 bases and the V segment lost 9 bases, leaving 20 bases of the junction unmatched. The chain carries TRBV19 and TRBJ2-1; 10 nucleotides agree with TRBD2. This clonotype was sampled from a woman aged 80 or over with COVID-19, enrolled during active disease. The specimen was peripheral blood. The CDR3 loop reads CASSTTFTSGKGSEQFF. CDR3 sequence (DNA): TGTGCCAGCTCTACCACTTTTACTAGCGGGAAAGGGAGTGAGCAGTTCTTC.